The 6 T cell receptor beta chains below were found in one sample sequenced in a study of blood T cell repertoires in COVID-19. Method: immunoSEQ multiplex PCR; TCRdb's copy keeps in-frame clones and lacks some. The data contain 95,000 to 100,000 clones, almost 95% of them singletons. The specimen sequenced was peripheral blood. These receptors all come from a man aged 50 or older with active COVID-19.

CDR3 in amino acids: CASSTAGASPYEQYF. As DNA, the CDR3 is TGTGCCAGTAGTACGGCAGGGGCTAGCCCCTACGAGCAGTACTTC. The chain employs TRBV19 and TRBJ2-7; the D gene is possibly TRBD1 (6 bases). The V gene lost 4 bases and the J gene lost 2 bases, with 15 bases spanning the gap. The CDR3 contains 15 residues. Per germline, CDR1 LNHDA and CDR2 SQIVND (reference sequence).

In DNA, the CDR3 is TGTGCCAGCAAAAGGACCCAGGGGTTTAGCTATGGCTACACCTTC. Amino acid sequence: CASKRTQGFSYGYTF. The rearrangement uses TRBV28 and TRBJ1-2; perhaps TRBD1 as D (6 bases). V lost 7 bases and J 4 bases, leaving 19 bases between the germline ends. The V gene's germline CDR1 is MDHEN and CDR2 SYDVKM. The CDR3 has 15 amino acids.

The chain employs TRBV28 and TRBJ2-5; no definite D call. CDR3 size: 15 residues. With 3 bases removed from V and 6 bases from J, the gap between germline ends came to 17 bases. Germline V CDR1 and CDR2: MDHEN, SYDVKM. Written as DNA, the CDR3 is TGTGCCAGCAGTTTGTGGGCTGGTCCCAAACAGACCCAGTACTTC. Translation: CASSLWAGPKQTQYF.

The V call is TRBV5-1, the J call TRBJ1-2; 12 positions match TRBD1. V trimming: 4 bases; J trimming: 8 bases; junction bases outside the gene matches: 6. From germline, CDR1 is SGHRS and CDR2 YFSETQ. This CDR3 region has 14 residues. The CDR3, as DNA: TGCGCCAGCAGCCAGGGACAGGGGGCGCGCGGCTACACCTTC. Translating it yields CASSQGQGARGYTF.

Here the CDR3 DNA reads TGTGCCAGGGGTAGCGGAGATACGCAGTATTTT. This sequence encodes CARGSGDTQYF. This chain links TRBV7-9 with TRBJ2-3; D might be TRBD2 (6 bases). V was shortened by 9 bases and J by 5 bases, with 9 bases between the two germline ends. The CDR3 is 11 amino acids. CDR1 is SEHNR and CDR2 is FQNEAQ in the germline V gene (reference sequence).

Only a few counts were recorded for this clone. In DNA form, the CDR3 reads TGTGCCAGCACCCCGGACAGCATCTATGGCTACACCTTC. Translating gives CASTPDSIYGYTF. V usage is TRBV7-9 and J usage is TRBJ1-2; possible D gene TRBD1, 6 bases. CDR3 length equals 13 residues. Per the germline V gene, CDR1 is SEHNR and CDR2 is FQNEAQ (reference sequence). V was pared by 7 bases and J by 4 bases, with 13 bases between. Complete variable domain (other parts from reference TRBV7-9 and TRBJ1-2): DTGVSQNPRHKITKRGQNVTFRCDPISEHNRLYWYRQTLGQGPEFLTYFQNEAQLEKSRLLSDRFSAERPKGSFSTLEIQRTEQGDSAMYLCASTPDSIYGYTFGSGTRLTVV.